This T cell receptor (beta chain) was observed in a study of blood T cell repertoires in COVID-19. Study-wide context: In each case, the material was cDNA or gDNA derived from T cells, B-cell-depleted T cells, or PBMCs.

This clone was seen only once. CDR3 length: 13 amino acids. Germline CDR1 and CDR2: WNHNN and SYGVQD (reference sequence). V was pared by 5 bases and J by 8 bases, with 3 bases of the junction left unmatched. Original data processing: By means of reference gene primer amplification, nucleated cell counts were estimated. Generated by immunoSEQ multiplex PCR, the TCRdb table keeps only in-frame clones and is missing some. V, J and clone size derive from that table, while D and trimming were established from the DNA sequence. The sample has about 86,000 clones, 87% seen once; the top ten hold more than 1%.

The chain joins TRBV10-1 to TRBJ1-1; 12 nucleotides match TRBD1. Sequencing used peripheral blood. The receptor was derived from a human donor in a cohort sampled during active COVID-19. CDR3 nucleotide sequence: TGCGCCAGCAGTTCCGGGACAGGGGGCGAAGCTTTCTTT. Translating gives CASSSGTGGEAFF.